The 27 T cell receptor beta chains listed next were all sequenced from one sample in a study of blood T cell repertoires in COVID-19. Sequencing was performed with immunoSEQ multiplex PCR; in TCRdb, only in-frame clones are kept and a portion is missing. The data show 95,000 to 150,000 clones, with about nine tenths seen just once and around 4% held by the top ten. Material: peripheral blood. These receptors came from a man aged 35-49 years with acute or convalescent COVID-19.

The J gene is TRBJ2-3, the V gene TRBV11-2; tentatively, D is TRBD2 (6 bases). Germline loops: CDR1 SGHAT, CDR2 FQNNGV. The V end lost 1 base, the J end lost 1 base, and 15 bases lay between the germline ends. The CDR3 covers 17 residues. CDR3 nucleotide sequence: TGTGCCAGCAGCTTAGGCCCGGTTCCGGGGGGCACAGATACGCAGTATTTT. As protein: CASSLGPVPGGTDTQYF. Based on the CDR3 plus reference TRBV11-2 and TRBJ2-3, the full variable domain is EAGVAQSPRYKIIEKRQSVAFWCNPISGHATLYWYQQILGQGPKLLIQFQNNGVVDDSQLPKDRFSAERLKGVDSTLKIQPAKLEDSAVYLCASSLGPVPGGTDTQYFGPGTRLTVL.

The chain employs TRBV6-5 and TRBJ2-1, with 9 bases fitting TRBD2. This CDR3 is 14 amino acids long. V was pared by 7 bases and J by 6 bases, with 7 bases of the junction left unmatched. Germline CDR1 and CDR2: MNHEY and SVGAGI. CDR3 in amino acids: CASTRAGGSNEQFF. DNA for the CDR3: TGTGCCAGCACAAGAGCGGGAGGCAGCAATGAGCAGTTCTTC.

In the case of this clone: At one end the junction does not follow the germline gene, possibly because of a read error. The chain joins TRBV7-2 to TRBJ2-1, with 9 positions matching TRBD2. Germline V gene sequence: CDR1 SGHTA, CDR2 FQGNSA. CDR3 size: 14 residues. CDR3 residues: CASSLWSREGASVF. In DNA form, the CDR3 reads TGTGCCAGCAGCTTATGGTCGCGGGAGGGGGCGTCGGTCTTC.

The rearrangement joins TRBV11-2 to TRBJ1-1; D may be TRBD1 (5 bases). From germline, CDR1 is SGHAT and CDR2 FQNNGV. V lost 5 bases, J lost 1 base, and 11 bases lay in between. This CDR3 is built from 14 residues. The CDR3 loop reads CASSPMGGNTEAFF. The CDR3 region has the DNA TGTGCCAGCAGCCCGATGGGGGGGAACACTGAAGCTTTCTTT. Full variable domain (remainder filled in from reference TRBV11-2 and TRBJ1-1): EAGVAQSPRYKIIEKRQSVAFWCNPISGHATLYWYQQILGQGPKLLIQFQNNGVVDDSQLPKDRFSAERLKGVDSTLKIQPAKLEDSAVYLCASSPMGGNTEAFFGQGTRLTVV.

Of note for this clone: Within the sample, other DNA sequences also encode this same CDR3. The rearrangement joins TRBV6-5 to TRBJ2-5; D perhaps matches TRBD1 (5 bases). This CDR3 has 13 amino acids. V lost 2 bases and J lost 3, with 7 bases in between. The germline CDR1 and CDR2 sequences are MNHEY and SVGAGI. For the CDR3, the DNA is TGTGCCAGCAGTTACGGCAGGGAAGAGACCCAGTACTTC. It is translated as CASSYGREETQYF.

The chain uses TRBV5-1 and TRBJ1-1, with D perhaps TRBD1 (5 bases). This CDR3 spans 14 amino acids. Germline CDR1 is SGHRS and CDR2 is YFSETQ. Trimming shortened V by 3 bases and J by 3 bases, and 12 bases separated the two germline ends. CDR3: CASSYYGGYTEAFF. The CDR3 DNA is TGCGCCAGCAGCTATTACGGGGGGTACACTGAAGCTTTCTTT.

CDR3 loop: CASSPRDRLNSPLHF. For the CDR3, the DNA is TGTGCCAGCTCACCCCGGGACAGACTTAATTCACCCCTCCACTTT. The rearrangement joins TRBV18 to TRBJ1-6; 7 nucleotides line up with TRBD1. Looked up from germline, CDR1 is KGHSH and CDR2 is LQKENI. This CDR3 has 15 residues. Trimming took 3 bases from V and 6 from J; bases not matched to a gene: 5.

The chain joins TRBV6-4 to TRBJ1-5; D remains ambiguous. In germline, CDR1 is MRHNA, CDR2 SNTAGT. This CDR3 spans 14 amino acids. Trimming took off 7 bases at V and 7 bases at J, with 17 bases between the two ends. In nucleotides, the CDR3 is TGTGCCAGCATATCCGGCGGGATCGGGCAGCCCCAGCATTTT. Translation: CASISGGIGQPQHF.

This chain uses TRBV6-8 with TRBJ1-3; weak D call: TRBD1 (5 bases). The CDR3 length is 13 residues. Germline V gene data show CDR1 as MNHGY and CDR2 as SAAAGT. Trimming stripped 10 bases from V and 6 bases from J, with 16 bases between. The CDR3 nucleotides are TGTGCCACCTACTTCAGGGCTGAAAACACCATATATTTT. It codes for CATYFRAENTIYF.

The chain has TRBV19 and TRBJ1-4; 10 bases agree with TRBD1. The CDR3 covers 15 residues. V was clipped by 5 bases and J by 3 bases; unmatched bases: 3. Germline V gene lookup returns CDR1 LNHDA and CDR2 SQIVND (reference sequence). The DNA for the CDR3 is TGTGCCAGTAGTTTCGGACAGGGGGCTAATGAAAAACTGTTTTTT. It specifies CASSFGQGANEKLFF.

This chain links TRBV6-5 with TRBJ1-3; D not resolved. The CDR3 has 14 amino acids. Germline CDR1 reads MNHEY; CDR2 reads SVGAGI. Trimming stripped 11 bases from V and 3 bases from J, with 17 bases between. The CDR3 is CACAINSGGNTIYF. The CDR3 bases are TGTGCCTGCGCCATAAACAGCGGTGGAAACACCATATATTTT.

The chain employs TRBV5-5 and TRBJ1-5; D is perhaps TRBD1 (6 bases). Germline lookup yields CDR1 SGHKS and CDR2 YYEKEE (reference sequence). Trimming removed 0 bases at V and 4 bases at J, with 14 bases between. The CDR3 consists of 16 residues. CDR3 sequence (DNA): TGTGCCAGCAGCTTGGTGGCAGGGGAGCTGAATCAGCCCCAGCATTTT. Translating it yields CASSLVAGELNQPQHF.

The chain carries TRBV3-1 (or the pseudogene TRBV3-2) and TRBJ1-2; D may be TRBD1 (5 bases). Per germline, CDR1 LGHDT and CDR2 YNNKEL (reference sequence). The CDR3 totals 15 residues. The ends were cut back, 4 bases at V and 9 bases at J, with 21 bases in the middle. CDR3 sequence (DNA): TGTGCCAGCAGCCGCGGTCAGGGTACGGCATTTCGCTACACCTTC. Translation: CASSRGQGTAFRYTF.

This chain joins TRBV20-1 and TRBJ1-5; 9 bases agree with TRBD1. The CDR3 has 16 residues. Germline trimming cut 3 bases from V and 2 bases from J; bases unmatched to any gene: 8. The V gene's germline CDR1 is DFQATT and CDR2 SNEGSKA (reference sequence). CDR3 sequence reads: CSASSDRGMRNQPQHF. CDR3 coding DNA: TGCAGTGCTAGTTCGGACAGGGGTATGCGCAATCAGCCCCAGCATTTT.

The CDR3 sequence: CASSQAGGREAFF. The CDR3 DNA sequence: TGCGCCAGCAGCCAGGCAGGGGGGAGAGAAGCTTTCTTT. The chain links TRBV4-1 to TRBJ1-1; 7 bases map to TRBD1. The ends lost 3 bases at V and 8 bases at J; junction bases unmatched: 6. From germline, CDR1 is MGHRA and CDR2 YSYEKL. The CDR3 is 13 residues long.

The V and J genes are TRBV12-3 or TRBV12-4 and TRBJ1-6; D is undetermined. The CDR3 extends over 13 amino acids. V lost 1 base to trimming and J lost 6 bases, with 4 bases between them. In nucleotides, the CDR3 is TGTGCCAGCAGTTTAGAGAGTAATTCACCCCTCCACTTT. Amino acids: CASSLESNSPLHF.

The V call is TRBV11-3, the J call TRBJ1-1; a weak D match, TRBD1 (6 bases). V was cut by 1 base and J by 1 base, with 13 bases left in between. The germline CDR1 and CDR2 sequences are SGHNT and YENEEA. The CDR3 has 16 residues. As DNA, the CDR3 is TGTGCCAGCAGCTTAGGTGGCGGCAGGGGGAACACTGAAGCTTTCTTT. Protein sequence: CASSLGGGRGNTEAFF.

On this clone itself: Sequence at one end of the junction differs from germline and may be a read error. This chain links TRBV3-1 (or the pseudogene TRBV3-2) with TRBJ1-1; D is possibly TRBD1 (5 bases). Germline CDR1 and CDR2: LGHDT and YNNKEL (reference sequence). This CDR3 comprises 14 residues. The DNA of the CDR3 is TGTGCCAGCAGCCAAGATAATGGGTCTCGGGGACTCCGGTTT. This codes for CASSQDNGSRGLRF.

This chain joins TRBV13 and TRBJ1-2; D remains ambiguous. Germline lookup yields CDR1 PRHDT and CDR2 FYEKMQ (reference sequence). The ends were cut back, 0 bases at V and 6 bases at J, with 11 bases in the middle. The CDR3 covers 14 residues. Written as DNA, the CDR3 is TGTGCCAGCAGCTTAGGGGGCATAACGGATGGCTACACCTTC. This codes for CASSLGGITDGYTF.

The chain recombines TRBV29-1 with TRBJ2-5, with 8 bases fitting TRBD2. Per germline, CDR1 SQVTM and CDR2 ANQGSEA. The ends lost 4 bases at V and 5 bases at J; junction bases unmatched: 3. The CDR3 covers 12 residues. In DNA, the CDR3 is TGCAGCGTTGTGTCGGGGGGGGAGACCCAGTACTTC. It yields the protein CSVVSGGETQYF. Together with reference TRBV29-1 and TRBJ2-5, the CDR3 gives the full variable domain: SAVISQKPSRDICQRGTSLTIQCQVDSQVTMMFWYRQQPGQSLTLIATANQGSEATYESGFVIDKFPISRPNLTFSTLTVSNMSPEDSSIYLCSVVSGGETQYFGPGTRLLVL.

The chain couples TRBV29-1 to TRBJ2-7; 9 nucleotides align to TRBD1. CDR3 size: 14 residues. Looked up from germline, CDR1 is SQVTM and CDR2 is ANQGSEA. V dropped 6 bases and J dropped 3; count of bases not matched to a gene: 9. CDR3 residues: CSVEGGQGIYEQYF. Written as DNA, the CDR3 is TGCAGCGTCGAGGGGGGACAGGGAATCTACGAGCAGTACTTC.

The chain has TRBV1 and TRBJ2-1; the table names TRBD2, a call not compared with the DNA. TRBV1 counts as a pseudogene. CDR3 length: 15 amino acids. CDR3 sequence: CTSSLRLETLNEQFF. CDR3 nucleotides: TGCACCAGCAGCCTCAGACTCGAAACCTTGAACGAGCAGTTCTTC.

This chain joins TRBV25-1 and TRBJ2-7; the D gene is possibly TRBD2 (6 bases). CDR1 and CDR2 (germline): MGHDK, SYGVNS. The CDR3 is 14 residues long. Trimming took off 1 base at V and 6 bases at J, with 13 bases between the two ends. The CDR3 region is CASSEWGERGEQYF. The CDR3 nucleotides read TGTGCCAGCAGTGAATGGGGGGAGCGCGGCGAGCAGTACTTC.

The chain carries TRBV5-1 and TRBJ1-2, with D possibly being TRBD1 (5 bases). This CDR3 is built from 13 residues. Trimming left V 1 base short and J 4 bases short, with 8 bases between. The V gene's germline CDR1 is SGHRS and CDR2 YFSETQ. The chain's CDR3 is CASSLSTAYGYTF. CDR3 nucleotides: TGCGCCAGCAGCTTGTCGACAGCCTATGGCTACACCTTC. Filled out from reference TRBV5-1 and TRBJ1-2, the complete variable domain reads KAGVTQTPRYLIKTRGQQVTLSCSPISGHRSVSWYQQTPGQGLQFLFEYFSETQRNKGNFPGRFSGRQFSNSRSEMNVSTLELGDSALYLCASSLSTAYGYTFGSGTRLTVV.

The chain recombines TRBV12-2 with TRBJ1-1; no check of the table's D call, TRBD1, against the DNA was made. TRBV12-2 is tagged as a pseudogene. The CDR3 is made up of 18 amino acids. CDR3: CASRLENRGLRMNTEAFF. In DNA, the CDR3 is TGTGCAAGTCGCTTAGAAAACAGGGGGCTTCGAATGAACACTGAAGCTTTCTTT.

V usage is TRBV6-5 and J usage is TRBJ1-2, with D unclear. In germline, CDR1 is MNHEY, CDR2 SVGAGI. CDR3 length: 15 residues. V gave up 1 base and J gave up 0 bases, with 9 bases separating them. CDR3 DNA sequence: TGTGCCAGCAGTTACTTACGAGGAACTAACTATGGCTACACCTTC. Translated: CASSYLRGTNYGYTF.

CDR3 sequence reads: CASSRKIDTGELFF. CDR3 nucleotides: TGTGCCAGCAGCCGAAAAATAGACACCGGGGAGCTGTTTTTT. The chain carries TRBV3-1 (or the pseudogene TRBV3-2) and TRBJ2-2; unclear D gene. Trimming left V 4 bases short and J 3 bases short, with 9 bases between. Germline lookup yields CDR1 LGHDT and CDR2 YNNKEL (reference sequence). There are 14 residues in the CDR3.